These 28 T cell receptor beta chains originate from one sample sequenced in a study of radiation and T cells in renal cell carcinoma. Time point: blood 4 weeks post-SBRT, at nephrectomy. The treatment is: 15 Gy SBRT to primary tumor, nephrectomy 4 weeks later. Method: immunoSEQ multiplex PCR; TCRdb's copy keeps in-frame clones and lacks some. Seen here are 130,000 to 150,000 clones, 65% to 90% observed once, and the top ten hold 15% to 20%. Sample: blood, taken from a patient whose treatment included radiotherapy and nephrectomy. These receptors all come from a woman aged 45-59 years with renal cell carcinoma.

The rearrangement links TRBV28 to TRBJ2-7, with D maybe TRBD1 (5 bases). This CDR3 spans 15 amino acids. V was pared by 5 bases and J by 0 bases, with 14 bases between. From germline, CDR1 is MDHEN and CDR2 SYDVKM. Here the CDR3 DNA reads TGTGCCAGCAGTCCTCCTGACAGATACTCCTACGAGCAGTACTTC. Protein: CASSPPDRYSYEQYF.

This clone was found a few times. The chain recombines TRBV10-1 with TRBJ1-2, with D possibly matching TRBD1 (5 bases). Germline-derived CDR1 and CDR2 are WNHNN and SYGVQD (reference sequence). Deletions cut 7 bases from V and 6 bases from J, with 18 bases between. This CDR3 spans 14 amino acids. DNA of the CDR3: TGCGCCAGCACTACTAATGAGCAGGGCAATGGCTACACCTTC. It yields the protein CASTTNEQGNGYTF.

This clone showed up just a few times. Here the CDR3 reads CAWSVPPISNQPQHF. In DNA form, the CDR3 reads TGTGCCTGGAGTGTTCCGCCTATTAGCAATCAGCCCCAGCATTTT. This chain uses TRBV30 with TRBJ1-5, with D hard to call. V was shortened by 0 bases and J by 0 bases, with 9 bases between the two germline ends. Germline V gene lookup returns CDR1 GTSNPN and CDR2 SVGIG (reference sequence). The CDR3 contains 15 residues.

V is TRBV18 and J is TRBJ1-3; D remains unclear. The V end was cut by 0 bases, the J end by 4 bases, with 4 bases between. Germline V CDR1 and CDR2: KGHSH, LQKENI. The CDR3 consists of 13 residues. The CDR3: CASSPPSGNTIYF. The CDR3 bases are TGTGCCAGCTCACCACCCAGCGGAAACACCATATATTTT.

The chain joins TRBV19 to TRBJ2-7, with D maybe TRBD2 (5 bases). The germline V gene encodes CDR1 LNHDA and CDR2 SQIVND (reference sequence). There are 11 residues in the CDR3. V was pared by 9 bases and J by 3 bases, with 9 bases between. The chain's CDR3 is CASSEGYEQYF. The DNA of the CDR3 is TGTGCCAGCAGTGAGGGCTACGAGCAGTACTTC.

The chain couples TRBV4-3 to TRBJ1-4; D gene unclear. Germline-derived CDR1 and CDR2 are LGHNA and YSLEER. V lost 3 bases and J 0 bases, leaving 5 bases between the germline ends. CDR3 size: 14 residues. The CDR3: CASSHGSTNEKLFF. Written as DNA, the CDR3 is TGCGCCAGCAGCCATGGGTCAACTAATGAAAAACTGTTTTTT.

This clone was seen only once. The chain employs TRBV7-2 and TRBJ1-5; D may be TRBD1 (6 bases). Germline-derived CDR1 and CDR2 are SGHTA and FQGNSA. The CDR3 runs 16 residues. V lost 1 base and J 4 bases, leaving 14 bases between the germline ends. As DNA, the CDR3 is TGTGCCAGCAGCTTAGAGGGTGGGGGCGAGAATCAGCCCCAGCATTTT. Encoded protein: CASSLEGGGENQPQHF.

The rearrangement links TRBV9 to TRBJ2-5; D is undetermined. Germline V gene sequence: CDR1 SGDLS, CDR2 YYNGEE. The CDR3 extends over 14 amino acids. V was trimmed by 7 bases and J by 4 bases, leaving 17 bases between them. CDR3 sequence: CASDLGREGETQYF. The CDR3, as DNA: TGTGCCAGCGACCTCGGAAGAGAAGGAGAGACCCAGTACTTC. The full variable domain, completed using reference TRBV9 and TRBJ2-5, is DSGVTQTPKHLITATGQRVTLRCSPRSGDLSVYWYQQSLDQGLQFLIQYYNGEERAKGNILERFSAQQFPDLHSELNLSSLELGDSALYFCASDLGREGETQYFGPGTRLLVL.

This rearrangement joins TRBV30 to TRBJ2-3; unclear D gene. The CDR3 has 13 residues. V gave up 1 base and J gave up 6 bases, with 11 bases separating them. Germline lookup yields CDR1 GTSNPN and CDR2 SVGIG (reference sequence). CDR3 in amino acids: CAWSAIVGDTQYF. In nucleotides, the CDR3 is TGTGCCTGGAGTGCCATAGTGGGTGATACGCAGTATTTT. Combining the CDR3 with reference TRBV30 and TRBJ2-3 gives the whole variable domain SQTIHQWPATLVQPVGSPLSLECTVEGTSNPNLYWYRQAAGRGLQLLFYSVGIGQISSEVPQNLSASRPQDRQFILSSKKLLLSDSGFYLCAWSAIVGDTQYFGPGTRLTVL.

This clone occurred once. This chain uses TRBV5-1 with TRBJ1-4; TRBD1 is a possible D gene (5 bases). V lost 0 bases, J lost 0 bases, and 15 bases lay in between. CDR3 length: 18 residues. Germline CDR1 SGHRS, CDR2 YFSETQ. CDR3 DNA: TGCGCCAGCAGCTTGGGATCGGGGACGGTTGCAACTAATGAAAAACTGTTTTTT. Its protein product is CASSLGSGTVATNEKLFF.

V is TRBV9 and J is TRBJ1-5; TRBD1 agrees at 7 bases. V trimming: 0 bases; J trimming: 7 bases; junction bases outside the gene matches: 7. The CDR3 is made up of 15 amino acids. From germline, CDR1 is SGDLS and CDR2 YYNGEE. CDR3 loop: CASSVDEGAGQPQHF. DNA of the CDR3: TGTGCCAGCAGCGTAGATGAGGGGGCGGGACAGCCCCAGCATTTT. Complete variable domain (other parts from reference TRBV9 and TRBJ1-5): DSGVTQTPKHLITATGQRVTLRCSPRSGDLSVYWYQQSLDQGLQFLIQYYNGEERAKGNILERFSAQQFPDLHSELNLSSLELGDSALYFCASSVDEGAGQPQHFGDGTRLSIL.

CDR3 amino acids: CASRKTFYEQYF. CDR3 DNA sequence: TGTGCCAGCAGGAAGACTTTCTACGAGCAGTACTTC. The J gene is TRBJ2-7, the V gene TRBV28; D unresolved. CDR3 length: 12 amino acids. With 6 bases removed from V and 3 bases from J, the gap between germline ends came to 9 bases. From germline, CDR1 is MDHEN and CDR2 SYDVKM.

The chain uses TRBV5-1 and TRBJ1-2, with 8 positions matching TRBD1. Germline trimming cut 0 bases from V and 8 bases from J; bases unmatched to any gene: 6. The germline CDR1 and CDR2 sequences are SGHRS and YFSETQ. The CDR3 loop spans 14 amino acids. The CDR3 DNA reads TGCGCCAGCAGCTTGGGACAGGGGAGGTCCGGCTACACCTTC. Encoded protein: CASSLGQGRSGYTF.

The J gene is TRBJ2-2, the V gene TRBV7-2; D gene uncertain. This CDR3 has 13 residues. Germline V lookup: CDR1 SGHTA, CDR2 FQGNSA. V was clipped by 1 base and J by 6 bases, with 6 bases between them. The CDR3 DNA is TGTGCCAGCAGCTTAGGGGTTGCCGGGGAGCTGTTTTTT. Encoded protein: CASSLGVAGELFF.

The chain couples TRBV5-1 to TRBJ1-3; no clear D gene. Germline CDR1 SGHRS, CDR2 YFSETQ. Trimming stripped 0 bases from V and 0 bases from J, with 13 bases between. CDR3 size: 17 residues. CDR3 residues: CASSLESTAFSGNTIYF. The CDR3 DNA is TGCGCCAGCAGCTTGGAAAGTACAGCCTTCTCTGGAAACACCATATATTTT.

This clone was recorded a few times. The CDR3 region has the DNA TGTGCCAGCAGCACCGGGACAGGGGGTTCCGGGGAGCTGTTTTTT. Its protein is CASSTGTGGSGELFF. The J gene is TRBJ2-2, the V gene TRBV7-6, with 11 bases matching TRBD1. Looked up from germline, CDR1 is SGHVS and CDR2 is FNYEAQ. Trimming removed 5 bases from V and 6 bases from J; junction bases left unmatched: 5. CDR3 size: 15 residues.

The chain is built from TRBV18 and TRBJ1-1; D unresolved. CDR1 and CDR2 from the germline V gene are KGHSH and LQKENI. The CDR3 contains 14 residues. V was pared by 3 bases and J by 1 base, with 9 bases between. CDR3 coding DNA: TGTGCCAGCTCACCCGAAGTCGGGAACACTGAAGCTTTCTTT. As protein: CASSPEVGNTEAFF.

The chain uses TRBV7-8 and TRBJ1-4; no definite D call. The ends were cut back, 1 base at V and 6 bases at J, with 12 bases in the middle. The germline CDR1 and CDR2 sequences are SGHVS and FQNEAQ. The CDR3 runs 15 residues. CDR3 in DNA: TGTGCCAGCAGCTTAGAAGTGGGGTCCTATGAAAAACTGTTTTTT. Translation gives CASSLEVGSYEKLFF.

The chain uses TRBV28 and TRBJ1-2, with 11 nucleotides matching TRBD1. Losses at the gene ends were 5 bases for V and 4 bases for J; bases not matched to a gene: 6. Germline V gene sequence: CDR1 MDHEN, CDR2 SYDVKM. This CDR3 is built from 15 residues. Here the CDR3 reads CASSMADRGLYGYTF. For the CDR3, the DNA is TGTGCCAGCAGTATGGCGGACAGGGGGCTCTATGGCTACACCTTC.

In its sample, this clone was seen a few times. The chain carries TRBV9 and TRBJ1-5; 7 bases are a match to TRBD1. Germline-derived CDR1 and CDR2 are SGDLS and YYNGEE. CDR3 length: 15 amino acids. J lost 3 bases, V lost 2 bases, and 5 bases had no gene match. The CDR3 sequence is CASSVSGTVNQPQHF. As DNA, the CDR3 is TGTGCCAGCAGCGTCTCTGGGACAGTCAATCAGCCCCAGCATTTT.

V gene TRBV4-1 combines with J gene TRBJ2-3; D may correspond to TRBD1 or TRBD2 (5 bases each). V was pared by 0 bases and J by 1 base, with 11 bases between. The CDR3 extends over 16 amino acids. In germline, CDR1 is MGHRA, CDR2 YSYEKL. CDR3 sequence (DNA): TGCGCCAGCAGCCAAGAGGGGGTCGGTGGCACAGATACGCAGTATTTT. This encodes CASSQEGVGGTDTQYF.

This clone was found a few times. The genes are TRBV20-1 and TRBJ1-1; D is unclear. Trimming stripped 6 bases from V and 4 bases from J, with 9 bases between. The length of the CDR3 is 11 residues. The germline CDR1 and CDR2 sequences are DFQATT and SNEGSKA (reference sequence). This CDR3 reads CSAAEITEAFF. CDR3 sequence (DNA): TGCAGTGCAGCAGAGATCACTGAAGCTTTCTTT.

The chain couples TRBV9 to TRBJ1-3; maybe TRBD1 (5 bases). V was trimmed by 4 bases and J by 1 base, leaving 15 bases between them. This CDR3 has 16 amino acids. Germline V gene sequence: CDR1 SGDLS, CDR2 YYNGEE. The CDR3: CASSRSSGPSGNTIYF. In DNA, the CDR3 is TGTGCCAGCAGCCGGTCTTCGGGACCTTCTGGAAACACCATATATTTT.

This chain joins TRBV7-2 and TRBJ2-1; D unresolved. CDR3 length: 13 residues. Germline V gives CDR1 SGHTA, CDR2 FQGNSA. Trimming removed 5 bases at V and 7 bases at J, with 12 bases between. The CDR3 region is CASSPRLENEQFF. CDR3 DNA: TGTGCCAGCAGCCCCCGCCTGGAGAATGAGCAGTTCTTC.

V gene TRBV15 combines with J gene TRBJ1-6, with TRBD1 as a possible D gene (5 bases). This CDR3 region has 13 residues. Trimming took 0 bases from V and 10 from J, leaving 7 bases between them. Germline V gene sequence: CDR1 LNHNV, CDR2 YYDKDF (reference sequence). The DNA of the CDR3 is TGTGCCACCAGCAGAGAGGGGGACTCACCCCTCCACTTT. This translates into CATSREGDSPLHF.

This clone was counted between two and nine times. This chain joins TRBV6-6 and TRBJ1-2; 8 bases match TRBD1. V trimming: 6 bases; J trimming: 4 bases; junction bases outside the gene matches: 7. CDR1 and CDR2 from the germline V gene are MNHNY and SVGAGI (reference sequence). CDR3 length: 14 amino acids. In DNA form, the CDR3 reads TGTGCCAGCAGGTTGGATGGACAGGGCTATGGCTACACCTTC. This encodes CASRLDGQGYGYTF.

This clone has just one count. The J gene is TRBJ1-4, the V gene TRBV10-3, with no clear D. The germline gives CDR1 ENHRY, CDR2 SYGVKD. Trimming took off 3 bases at V and 5 bases at J, with 10 bases between the two ends. The CDR3 has 14 amino acids. The CDR3 DNA sequence: TGTGCCATCAGTGACTCAGACGCAAATGAAAAACTGTTTTTT. Its translation is CAISDSDANEKLFF.

This chain uses TRBV28 with TRBJ2-7; D not resolved. CDR1 and CDR2 from the germline V gene are MDHEN and SYDVKM. The CDR3 covers 11 residues. V dropped 2 bases and J dropped 4 bases, with 3 bases sitting between them. In DNA, the CDR3 is TGTGCCAGCAGTTTACGGTACGAGCAGTACTTC. It encodes CASSLRYEQYF.